This T cell receptor (beta chain) was sequenced in a study of shared clonotypes between healthy human individuals. Findings of the study overall: The genetic and exposure-history diversity represented was limited by few donors. The study found lower generation probabilities in non-shared clonotypes than in those shared by all four donors. The expectation was that sequencing depth would affect clonotype sharing among donors.

Terminally differentiated effector memory CD45RA+ cells were left out of the naive CD8 fraction, which was CD45RO-negative and positively selected for CCR7. Comment on this clone: The target antigen is unknown.

Genomic DNA per cell subset filled all wells of several immunoSEQ plates. Measured with immunoSEQ multiplex PCR; TCRdb has only the in-frame clones, and not every one. The sample includes roughly 770,000 clones, roughly 96% of them seen just once. CDR1 is SSHAT and CDR2 is FNYEAQ in the germline V gene (reference sequence). There are 16 residues in the CDR3. Trimming removed 5 bases at V and 7 bases at J, with 21 bases between. The chain carries TRBV7-7 and TRBJ2-1; perhaps TRBD2 as D (7 bases). The sequencing input was naive CD8+ T cells sorted from blood. The TCR sequence derives from a man aged 25 to 40 in good health. The CDR3 spells CASSPYPIGGRNEQFF. The CDR3 DNA sequence: TGTGCCAGCAGCCCCTACCCCATCGGGGGGCGAAATGAGCAGTTCTTC.